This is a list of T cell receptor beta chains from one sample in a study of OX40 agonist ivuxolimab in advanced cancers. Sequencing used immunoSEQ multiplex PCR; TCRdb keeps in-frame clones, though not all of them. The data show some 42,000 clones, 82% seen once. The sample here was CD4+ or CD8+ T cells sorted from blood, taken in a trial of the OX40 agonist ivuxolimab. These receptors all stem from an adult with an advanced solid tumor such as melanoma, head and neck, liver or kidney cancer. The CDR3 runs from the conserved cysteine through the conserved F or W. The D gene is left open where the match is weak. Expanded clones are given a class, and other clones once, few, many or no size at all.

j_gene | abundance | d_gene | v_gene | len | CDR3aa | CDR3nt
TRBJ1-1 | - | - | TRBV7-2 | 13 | CASRWTSNTEAFF | TGTGCCAGCAGATGGACATCCAACACTGAAGCTTTCTTT
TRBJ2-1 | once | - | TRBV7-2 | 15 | CASSLDTGRSNEQFF | TGTGCCAGCAGCTTAGACACGGGGCGATCAAATGAGCAGTTCTTC
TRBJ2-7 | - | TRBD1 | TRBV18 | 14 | CASSPSTGTYEQYF | TGTGCCAGCTCACCATCGACAGGGACCTACGAGCAGTACTTC
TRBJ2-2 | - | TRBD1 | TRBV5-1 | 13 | CASSEGATGELFF | TGCGCCAGCAGTGAGGGGGCGACCGGGGAGCTGTTTTTT
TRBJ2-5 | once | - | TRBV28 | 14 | CASSSPNREETQYF | TGTGCCAGCAGTTCCCCAAACCGAGAAGAGACCCAGTACTTC
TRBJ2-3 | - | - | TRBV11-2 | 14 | CASSPAGPADTQYF | TGTGCCAGCAGCCCTGCGGGGCCCGCAGATACGCAGTATTTT
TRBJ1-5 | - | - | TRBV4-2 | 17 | CASSQDRVGAGNQPQHF | TGTGCCAGCAGCCAAGATCGAGTGGGGGCAGGCAATCAGCCCCAGCATTTT
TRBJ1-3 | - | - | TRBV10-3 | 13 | CATLRADGNTIYF | TGTGCCACCCTTAGGGCGGACGGAAACACCATATATTTT
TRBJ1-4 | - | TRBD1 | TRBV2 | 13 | CASMGQFNEKLFF | TGTGCCAGCATGGGACAGTTTAATGAAAAACTGTTTTTT
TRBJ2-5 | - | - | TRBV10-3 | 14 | CAISEGVPQETQYF | TGTGCCATCAGTGAAGGTGTACCCCAAGAGACCCAGTACTTC
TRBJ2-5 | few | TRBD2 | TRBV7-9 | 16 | CASSPPAGGSGETQYF | TGTGCCAGCAGCCCCCCGGCGGGGGGGAGTGGGGAGACCCAGTACTTC
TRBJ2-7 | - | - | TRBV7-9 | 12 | CASSSSSYEQYF | TGTGCCAGCAGCTCAAGCTCCTACGAGCAGTACTTC
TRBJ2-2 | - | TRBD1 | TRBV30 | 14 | CAWRGQGNTGELFF | TGTGCCTGGAGGGGACAGGGGAACACCGGGGAGCTGTTTTTT
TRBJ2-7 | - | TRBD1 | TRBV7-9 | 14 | CASRPGTGSYEQYF | TGTGCCAGCAGACCCGGGACAGGGTCCTACGAGCAGTACTTC
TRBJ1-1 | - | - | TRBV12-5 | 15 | CASGFGAGASTEAFF | TGTGCTAGTGGTTTTGGGGCGGGGGCGAGCACTGAAGCTTTCTTT
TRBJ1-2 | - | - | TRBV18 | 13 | CASSPPAGMFYTF | TGTGCCAGCTCACCACCGGCGGGGATGTTCTACACCTTC
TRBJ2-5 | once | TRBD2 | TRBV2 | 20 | CASSESGISGSEVLLETQYF | TGTGCCAGCAGTGAATCGGGGATTAGCGGGAGTGAGGTACTTCTGGAGACCCAGTACTTC
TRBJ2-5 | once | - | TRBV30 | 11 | CAWRLETAQYF | TGTGCCTGGAGGCTAGAGACGGCCCAGTACTTC
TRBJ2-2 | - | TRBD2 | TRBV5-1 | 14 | CASSVGLAVGELFF | TGCGCCAGCAGCGTGGGACTAGCGGTCGGGGAGCTGTTTTTT
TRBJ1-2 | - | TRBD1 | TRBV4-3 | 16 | CASSHGGTGGAYGYTF | TGCGCCAGCAGCCATGGTGGAACAGGGGGCGCTTATGGCTACACCTTC
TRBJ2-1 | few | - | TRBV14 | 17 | CASSQDEVERAYNEQFF | TGTGCCAGCAGCCAAGATGAGGTGGAGCGGGCCTACAATGAGCAGTTCTTC
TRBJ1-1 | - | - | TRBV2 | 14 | CASRPQGGGTEAFF | TGTGCCAGCAGACCTCAGGGTGGAGGCACTGAAGCTTTCTTT
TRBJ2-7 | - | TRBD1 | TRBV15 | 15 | CATTEIPGQGYEQYF | TGTGCCACCACCGAAATCCCGGGACAGGGGTACGAGCAGTACTTC
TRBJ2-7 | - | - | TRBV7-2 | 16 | CASSLVASASSYEQYF | TGTGCCAGCAGCTTAGTTGCTAGCGCGAGCTCCTACGAGCAGTACTTC
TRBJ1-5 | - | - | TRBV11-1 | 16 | CASSLILVGSNQPQHF | TGTGCCAGCAGCTTAATTCTGGTGGGGAGCAATCAGCCCCAGCATTTT
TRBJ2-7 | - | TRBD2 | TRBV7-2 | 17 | CASSPPRTSGRVNEQYF | TGTGCCAGCAGCCCCCCCCGGACTAGCGGGAGGGTCAACGAGCAGTACTTC
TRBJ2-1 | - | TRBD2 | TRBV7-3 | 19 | CASSLREAGEFFGYNEQFF | TGTGCCAGCAGCTTAAGAGAAGCGGGGGAGTTCTTCGGGTACAATGAGCAGTTCTTC
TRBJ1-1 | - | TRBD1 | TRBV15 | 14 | CATSQGTGGFEAFF | TGTGCCACCAGCCAGGGGACAGGGGGCTTTGAAGCTTTCTTT
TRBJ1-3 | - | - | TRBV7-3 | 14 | CASSLSDSGNTIYF | TGTGCCAGCAGCTTGTCCGACTCTGGAAACACCATATATTTT
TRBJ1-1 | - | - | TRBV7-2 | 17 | CASSPTGAGALNTEAFF | TGTGCCAGCAGCCCCACCGGGGCAGGGGCGTTGAACACTGAAGCTTTCTTT
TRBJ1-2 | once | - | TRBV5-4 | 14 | CASSLIMGNYGYTF | TGTGCCAGCAGCCTAATTATGGGGAACTATGGCTACACCTTC
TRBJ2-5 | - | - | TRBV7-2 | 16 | CASSRGWRAFQETQYF | TGTGCCAGCAGCCGAGGGTGGCGGGCCTTCCAAGAGACCCAGTACTTC
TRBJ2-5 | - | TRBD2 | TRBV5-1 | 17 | CASSLAGVAGARETQYF | TGCGCCAGCAGCTTGGCCGGGGTAGCGGGAGCCCGGGAGACCCAGTACTTC
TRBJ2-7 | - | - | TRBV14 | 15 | CASSQAPWGSYEQYF | TGTGCCAGCAGCCAAGCCCCATGGGGTTCCTACGAGCAGTACTTC
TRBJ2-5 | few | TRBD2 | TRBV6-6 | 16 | CASSYSTWGGDETQYF | TGTGCCAGCAGTTACTCGACATGGGGGGGTGACGAGACCCAGTACTTC
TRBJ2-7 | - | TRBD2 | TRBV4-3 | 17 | CASSQDSSGGSSYEQYF | TGCGCCAGCAGCCAAGATTCTAGCGGGGGGAGCTCCTACGAGCAGTACTTC
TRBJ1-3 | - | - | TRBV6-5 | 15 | CASSYSWGKGNTIYF | TGTGCCAGCAGTTACTCGTGGGGAAAAGGAAACACCATATATTTT
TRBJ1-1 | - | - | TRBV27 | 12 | CASSSTVGKAFF | TGTGCCAGCAGTTCAACAGTCGGAAAAGCTTTCTTT
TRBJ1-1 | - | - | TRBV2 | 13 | CASSLKVVFSGDF | TGTGCCAGCAGTCTCAAGGTTGTATTTTCCGGGGATTTT
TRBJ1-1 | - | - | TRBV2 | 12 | CASSREDTEAFF | TGTGCCAGCTCCCGGGAGGACACTGAAGCTTTCTTT
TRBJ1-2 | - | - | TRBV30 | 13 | CAWSMGSPAGYTF | TGTGCCTGGAGTATGGGTAGTCCTGCTGGCTACACCTTC
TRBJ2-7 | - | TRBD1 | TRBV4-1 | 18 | CASSQEGDPGTASYEQYF | TGCGCCAGCAGCCAAGAGGGGGACCCCGGGACAGCCTCCTACGAGCAGTACTTC
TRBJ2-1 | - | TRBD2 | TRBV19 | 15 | CASTPEGTSDGEQFF | TGTGCCAGTACCCCGGAGGGGACTAGCGACGGTGAGCAGTTCTTC
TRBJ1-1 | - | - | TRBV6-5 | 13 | CASSGTGRTEAFF | TGTGCCAGCAGTGGCACAGGGCGTACTGAAGCTTTCTTT
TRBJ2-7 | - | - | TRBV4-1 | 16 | CASSQDVRGGTYEQYF | TGCGCCAGCAGCCAAGATGTAAGGGGGGGAACCTACGAGCAGTACTTC
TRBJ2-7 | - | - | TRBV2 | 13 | CASKSLQGYEQYF | TGTGCCAGCAAGTCCCTACAGGGTTACGAGCAGTACTTC
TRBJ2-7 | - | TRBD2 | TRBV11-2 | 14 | CASSLLGSGGEQYF | TGCGCCAGCAGCCTCCTAGGGTCGGGAGGCGAGCAGTACTTC
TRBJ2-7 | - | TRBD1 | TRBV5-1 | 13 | CASSGDRGYEQYF | TGCGCCAGCAGCGGGGACAGGGGTTACGAGCAGTACTTC
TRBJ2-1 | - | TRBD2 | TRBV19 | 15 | CASMPIAGGYVEQFF | TGTGCCAGTATGCCTATTGCGGGAGGGTATGTTGAGCAGTTCTTC